This TCR beta chain stems from a study of vaccination effects on CD4 cells after COVID-19. Study-level information: Two doses of BNT162b2 or mRNA-1273 vaccine were administered to participants.

The germline V and J ends were trimmed by 5 bases and 1 base, with 6 bases remaining between them. This CDR3 has 13 amino acids. Per the germline V gene, CDR1 is SGDLS and CDR2 is YYNGEE. This clone was recorded once. Its antigen is unidentified. Using immunoSEQ multiplex PCR, the repertoire was profiled, and TCRdb retains in-frame clones only, with some absent. Here the sample spans 70,000 or so clones, roughly 79% being singletons. Sequencing in the ViraFEST assay came after antigen-specific CD4+ T cells had been expanded with viral peptide pools, which were used to stimulate PBMC. The culture ran for around nine days, and then CD4+ T cells were isolated. People in the vaccine group had not been infected with SARS-CoV-2 before, and their nucleocapsid antibodies were negative. In culture with 8 to 10 IU/ml IL-2 and around 10 ug/ml peptides, PBMC were grown at 1.5 million to 2.5 million per well. Half-medium exchanges with IL-2 medium took place on days 3 and 7.

This TCR came from a human donor who received a COVID-19 vaccine. The specimen was CD4+ T cells from PBMCs cultured with SARS-CoV-2 spike peptides, collected before COVID-19 vaccination. The chain employs TRBV9 and TRBJ2-2; D may be TRBD2 (5 bases). The CDR3 coding sequence is TGTGCCAGCAGTCGGGAGAACACCGGGGAGCTGTTTTTT. It translates to CASSRENTGELFF.